What follows is one T cell receptor (beta chain) and its context. This sample is drawn from a study of shared T cell receptors in the human thymus. Sequencing was performed with immunoSEQ multiplex PCR; in TCRdb, only in-frame clones are kept and a portion is missing. The data show roughly 500,000 clones, approximately 80% seen once. The CDR3 runs to 18 residues. Germline assignment: CDR1 LGHNA and CDR2 YSLEER. V lost 0 bases, J lost 7 bases, and 24 bases lay in between. These data were also reused for a study on human thymus T cells. That report adds: Corrective heart surgery yielded the resections from which the thymus tissue came. An apparent bias in V and J gene usage was seen in thymic and blood repertoires. Related studies noted strongly shared thymic repertoires across unrelated people.

The specimen was thymocytes. The sequence was collected from a boy younger than two with a congenital heart defect. The rearrangement links TRBV4-3 to TRBJ1-2; no clear D. The CDR3 loop is CASSQEDVRPPSPGGYTF. The CDR3 DNA reads TGCGCCAGCAGCCAAGAGGATGTGAGACCGCCCAGCCCGGGTGGCTACACCTTC.